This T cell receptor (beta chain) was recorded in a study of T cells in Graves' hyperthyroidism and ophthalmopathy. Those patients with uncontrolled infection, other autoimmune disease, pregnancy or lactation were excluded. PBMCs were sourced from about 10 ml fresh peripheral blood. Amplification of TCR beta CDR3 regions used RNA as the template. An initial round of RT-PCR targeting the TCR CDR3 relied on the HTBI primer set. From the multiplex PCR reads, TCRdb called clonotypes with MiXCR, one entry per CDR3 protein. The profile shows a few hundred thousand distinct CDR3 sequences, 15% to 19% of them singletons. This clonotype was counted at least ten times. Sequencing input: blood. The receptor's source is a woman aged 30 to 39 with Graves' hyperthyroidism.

Here the CDR3 DNA reads TGCAGTGCTAGAGATCTGGGACAGAGAAATCAGCCCCAGCATTTT. Amino acid sequence: CSARDLGQRNQPQHF. The chain employs TRBV20-1 and TRBJ1-5; TRBD1 agrees at 7 bases. The J segment lost 4 bases and the V segment lost 0 bases, leaving 6 bases of the junction unmatched. This CDR3 has 15 residues. CDR1 is DFQATT, CDR2 SNEGSKA, per germline (reference sequence).